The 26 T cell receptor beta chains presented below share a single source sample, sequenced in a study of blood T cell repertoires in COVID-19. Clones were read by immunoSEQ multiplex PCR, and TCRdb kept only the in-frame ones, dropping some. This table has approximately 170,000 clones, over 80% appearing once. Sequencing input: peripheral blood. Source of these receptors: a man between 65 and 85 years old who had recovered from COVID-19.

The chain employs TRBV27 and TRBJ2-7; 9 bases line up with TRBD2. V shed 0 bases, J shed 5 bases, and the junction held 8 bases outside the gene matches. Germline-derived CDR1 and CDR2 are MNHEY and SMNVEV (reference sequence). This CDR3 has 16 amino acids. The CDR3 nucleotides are TGTGCCAGCAGTTTATCGGGTAGCGGGAGATCTCACGAGCAGTACTTC. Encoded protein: CASSLSGSGRSHEQYF.

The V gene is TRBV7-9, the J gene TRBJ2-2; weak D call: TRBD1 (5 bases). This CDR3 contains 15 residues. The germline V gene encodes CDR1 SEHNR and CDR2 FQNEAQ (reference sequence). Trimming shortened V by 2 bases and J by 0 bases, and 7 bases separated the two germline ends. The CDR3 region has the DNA TGTGCCAGCAGCTTAAGGGGAACGAACACCGGGGAGCTGTTTTTT. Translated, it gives CASSLRGTNTGELFF.

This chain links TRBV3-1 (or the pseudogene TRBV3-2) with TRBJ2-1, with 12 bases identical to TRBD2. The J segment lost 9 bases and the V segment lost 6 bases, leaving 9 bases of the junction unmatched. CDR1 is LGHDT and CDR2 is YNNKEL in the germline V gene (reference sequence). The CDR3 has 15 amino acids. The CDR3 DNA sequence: TGTGCCAGCAGACGATCTAGCGGGAGGGCCTCTGAGCAGTTCTTC. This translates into CASRRSSGRASEQFF.

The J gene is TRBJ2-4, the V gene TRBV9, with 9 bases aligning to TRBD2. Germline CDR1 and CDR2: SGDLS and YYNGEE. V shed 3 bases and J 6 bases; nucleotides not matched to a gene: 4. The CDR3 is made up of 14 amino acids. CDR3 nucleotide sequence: TGTGCCAGCAGCGGCACTAGCGGGTCAAACATTCAGTACTTC. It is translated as CASSGTSGSNIQYF.

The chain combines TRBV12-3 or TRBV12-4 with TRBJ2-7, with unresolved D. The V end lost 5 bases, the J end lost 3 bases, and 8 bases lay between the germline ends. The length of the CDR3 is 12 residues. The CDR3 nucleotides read TGTGCCAGCAGTGGCCCCGTCTACGAGCAGTACTTC. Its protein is CASSGPVYEQYF.

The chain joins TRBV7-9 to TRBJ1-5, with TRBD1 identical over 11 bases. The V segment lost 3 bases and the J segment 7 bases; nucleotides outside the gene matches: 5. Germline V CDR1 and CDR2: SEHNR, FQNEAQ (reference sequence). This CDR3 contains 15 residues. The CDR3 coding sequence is TGTGCCAGCAGCTTGGGACAGGGGGTCGGGCAGCCCCAGCATTTT. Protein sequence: CASSLGQGVGQPQHF.

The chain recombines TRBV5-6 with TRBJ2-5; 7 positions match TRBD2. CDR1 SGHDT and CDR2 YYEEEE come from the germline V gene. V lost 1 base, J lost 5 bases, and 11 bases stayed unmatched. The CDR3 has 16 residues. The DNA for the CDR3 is TGTGCCAGCAGCTTGTTGTCGGGAGGATCAGGGGAGACCCAGTACTTC. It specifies CASSLLSGGSGETQYF.

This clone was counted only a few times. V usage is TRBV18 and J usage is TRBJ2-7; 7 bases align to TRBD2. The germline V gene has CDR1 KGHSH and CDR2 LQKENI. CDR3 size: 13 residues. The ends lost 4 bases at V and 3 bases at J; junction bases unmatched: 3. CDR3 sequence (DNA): TGTGCCAGCTCACTACTAGCGAACTACGAGCAGTACTTC. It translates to CASSLLANYEQYF.

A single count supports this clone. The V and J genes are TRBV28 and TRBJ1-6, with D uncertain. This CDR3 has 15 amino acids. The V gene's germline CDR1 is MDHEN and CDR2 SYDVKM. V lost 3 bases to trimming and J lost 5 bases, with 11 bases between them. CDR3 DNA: TGTGCCAGCAGTTTGGGAGGGCGGAATAATTCACCCCTCCACTTT. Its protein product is CASSLGGRNNSPLHF.

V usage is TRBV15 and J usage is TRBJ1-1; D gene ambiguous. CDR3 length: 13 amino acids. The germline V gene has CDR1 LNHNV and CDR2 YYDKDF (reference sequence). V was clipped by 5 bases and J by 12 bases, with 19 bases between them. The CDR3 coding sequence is TGTGCCACCAGCCCGGGTGGGTCGGGTGCGACTTTCTTT. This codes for CATSPGGSGATFF.

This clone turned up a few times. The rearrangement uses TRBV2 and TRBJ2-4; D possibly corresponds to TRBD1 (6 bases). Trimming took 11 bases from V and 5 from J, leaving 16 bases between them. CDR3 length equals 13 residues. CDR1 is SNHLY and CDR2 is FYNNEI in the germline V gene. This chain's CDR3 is CAGAQGRQNIQYF. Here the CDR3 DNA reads TGTGCCGGGGCGCAGGGGCGTCAAAACATTCAGTACTTC.

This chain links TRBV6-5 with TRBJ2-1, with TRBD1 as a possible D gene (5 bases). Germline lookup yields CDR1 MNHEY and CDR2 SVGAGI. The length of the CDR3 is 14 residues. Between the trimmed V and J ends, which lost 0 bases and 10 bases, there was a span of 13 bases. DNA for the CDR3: TGTGCCAGCAGTTACTCGACAGATTCAGGAGAGCAGTTCTTC. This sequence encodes CASSYSTDSGEQFF.

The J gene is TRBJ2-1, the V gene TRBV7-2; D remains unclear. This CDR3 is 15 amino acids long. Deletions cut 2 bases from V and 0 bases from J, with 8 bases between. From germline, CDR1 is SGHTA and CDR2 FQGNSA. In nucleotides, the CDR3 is TGTGCCAGCAGCTTAAGCGAGAGCTCCTACAATGAGCAGTTCTTC. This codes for CASSLSESSYNEQFF.

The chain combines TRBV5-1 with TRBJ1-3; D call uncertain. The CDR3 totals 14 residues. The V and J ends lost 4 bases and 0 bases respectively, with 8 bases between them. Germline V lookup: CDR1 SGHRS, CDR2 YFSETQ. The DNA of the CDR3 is TGCGCCAGCAGCGCAGGCTACTCTGGAAACACCATATATTTT. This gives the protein CASSAGYSGNTIYF.

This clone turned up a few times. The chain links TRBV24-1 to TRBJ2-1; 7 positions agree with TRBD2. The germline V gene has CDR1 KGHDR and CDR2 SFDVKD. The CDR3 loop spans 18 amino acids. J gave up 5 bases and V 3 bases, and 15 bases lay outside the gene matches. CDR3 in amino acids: CATSDPSFEGGVHNEQFF. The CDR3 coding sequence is TGTGCCACCAGTGATCCCTCCTTTGAGGGAGGGGTCCACAATGAGCAGTTCTTC.

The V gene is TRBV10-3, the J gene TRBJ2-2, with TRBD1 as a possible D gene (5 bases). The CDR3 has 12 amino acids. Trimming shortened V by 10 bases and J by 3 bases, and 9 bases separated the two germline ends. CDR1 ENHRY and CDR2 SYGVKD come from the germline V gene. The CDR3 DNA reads TGTGCCACCACAGGAGACACCGGGGAGCTGTTTTTT. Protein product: CATTGDTGELFF.

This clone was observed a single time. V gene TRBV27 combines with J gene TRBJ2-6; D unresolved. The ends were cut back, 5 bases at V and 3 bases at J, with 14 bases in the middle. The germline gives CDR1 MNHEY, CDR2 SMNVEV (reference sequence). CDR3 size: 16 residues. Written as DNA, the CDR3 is TGTGCCAGCAGTCGGCCACATGAGGTTGGGGCCAACGTCCTGACTTTC. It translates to CASSRPHEVGANVLTF.

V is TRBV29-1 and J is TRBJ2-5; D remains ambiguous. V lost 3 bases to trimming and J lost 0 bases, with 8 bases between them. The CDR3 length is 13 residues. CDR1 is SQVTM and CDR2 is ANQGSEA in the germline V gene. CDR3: CSVDQSDQETQYF. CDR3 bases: TGCAGCGTTGATCAGTCAGACCAAGAGACCCAGTACTTC.

The CDR3 sequence is CASSLTRGLNQPQHF. Here the CDR3 DNA reads TGTGCCAGCAGTTTAACCAGGGGCCTTAATCAGCCCCAGCATTTT. The chain combines TRBV27 with TRBJ1-5; maybe TRBD1 (6 bases). Per germline, CDR1 MNHEY and CDR2 SMNVEV (reference sequence). The CDR3 consists of 15 residues. Trimming stripped 2 bases from V and 4 bases from J, with 12 bases between.

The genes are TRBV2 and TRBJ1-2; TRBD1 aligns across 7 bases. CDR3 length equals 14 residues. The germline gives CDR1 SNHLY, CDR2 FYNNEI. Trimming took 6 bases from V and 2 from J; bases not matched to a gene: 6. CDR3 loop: CASRGDSQNYGYTF. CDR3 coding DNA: TGTGCCAGCAGGGGGGACAGCCAAAACTATGGCTACACCTTC.

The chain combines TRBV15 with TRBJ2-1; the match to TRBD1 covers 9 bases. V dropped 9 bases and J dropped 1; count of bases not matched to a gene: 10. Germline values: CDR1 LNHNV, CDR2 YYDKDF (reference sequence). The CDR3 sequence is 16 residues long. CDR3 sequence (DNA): TGTGCCACGGCCGACGGGACAGGGAGTTCCTACAATGAGCAGTTCTTC. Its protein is CATADGTGSSYNEQFF. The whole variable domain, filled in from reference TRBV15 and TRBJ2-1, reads DAMVIQNPRYQVTQFGKPVTLSCSQTLNHNVMYWYQQKSSQAPKLLFHYYDKDFNNEADTPDNFQSRRPNTSFCFLDIRSPGLGDTAMYLCATADGTGSSYNEQFFGPGTRLTVL.

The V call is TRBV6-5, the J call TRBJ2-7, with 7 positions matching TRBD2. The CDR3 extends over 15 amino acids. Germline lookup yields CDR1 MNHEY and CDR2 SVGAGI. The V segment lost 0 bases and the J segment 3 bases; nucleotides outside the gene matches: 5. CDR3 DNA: TGTGCCAGCAGTTACTCTCTAGCGGAAAACTACGAGCAGTACTTC. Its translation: CASSYSLAENYEQYF.

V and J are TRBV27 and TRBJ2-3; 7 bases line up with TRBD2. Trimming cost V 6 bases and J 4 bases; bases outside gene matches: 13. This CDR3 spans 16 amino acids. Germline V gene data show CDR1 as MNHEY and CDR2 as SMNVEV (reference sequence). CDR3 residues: CASSRLAGAFADTQYF. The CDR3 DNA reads TGTGCCAGCAGCCGTCTGGCGGGAGCTTTCGCAGATACGCAGTATTTT.

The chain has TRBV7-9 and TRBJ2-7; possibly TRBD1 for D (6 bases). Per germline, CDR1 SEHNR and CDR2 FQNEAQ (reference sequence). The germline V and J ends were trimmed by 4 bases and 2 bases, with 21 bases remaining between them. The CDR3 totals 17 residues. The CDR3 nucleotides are TGTGCCAGCAGCTCTACCATACCCGGGACAAAAGCCTACGAGCAGTACTTC. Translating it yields CASSSTIPGTKAYEQYF.

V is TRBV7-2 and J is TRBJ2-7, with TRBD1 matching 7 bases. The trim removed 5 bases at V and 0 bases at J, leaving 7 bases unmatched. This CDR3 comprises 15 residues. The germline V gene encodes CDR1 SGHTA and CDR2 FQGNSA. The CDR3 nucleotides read TGTGCCAGCAGCCCCCGCCGGGACAGCTCCTACGAGCAGTACTTC. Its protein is CASSPRRDSSYEQYF. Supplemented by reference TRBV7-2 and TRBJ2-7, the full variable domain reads GAGVSQSPSNKVTEKGKDVELRCDPISGHTALYWYRQSLGQGLEFLIYFQGNSAPDKSGLPSDRFSAERTGGSVSTLTIQRTQQEDSAVYLCASSPRRDSSYEQYFGPGTRLTVT.

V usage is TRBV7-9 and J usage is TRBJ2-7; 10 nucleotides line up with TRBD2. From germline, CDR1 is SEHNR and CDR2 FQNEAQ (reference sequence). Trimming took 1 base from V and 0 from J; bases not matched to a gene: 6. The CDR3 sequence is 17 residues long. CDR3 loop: CASSLVFGTSASYEQYF. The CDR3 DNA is TGTGCCAGCAGCTTAGTTTTTGGGACTAGCGCCTCCTACGAGCAGTACTTC.